This TCR beta chain was sequenced for a study of blood T cell repertoires in COVID-19. Study-level background: The origin of the acute and convalescent COVID-19 samples was the United States, Italy and Spain.

The V gene's germline CDR1 is GTSNPN and CDR2 SVGIG (reference sequence). CDR3 length: 11 residues. V shed 2 bases and J shed 11 bases, with 10 bases lying between them. Original data processing: Amplification from reference gene primers served as the basis for estimated nucleated cell counts. Generated by immunoSEQ multiplex PCR, the TCRdb table keeps only in-frame clones and is missing some. The D gene and trimming were derived from the DNA, and the V and J assignments and clone size from that table. Among about 280,000 clones, about nine tenths were seen once, and the ten largest hold about 8.6%. Sequenced: peripheral blood. The chain couples TRBV30 to TRBJ2-1; D gene uncertain. This receptor was obtained from a man aged 40-50 years with active or convalescent COVID-19. CDR3 sequence: CAWSPIDKQFF. The CDR3 bases are TGTGCCTGGAGTCCCATTGACAAGCAGTTCTTC.